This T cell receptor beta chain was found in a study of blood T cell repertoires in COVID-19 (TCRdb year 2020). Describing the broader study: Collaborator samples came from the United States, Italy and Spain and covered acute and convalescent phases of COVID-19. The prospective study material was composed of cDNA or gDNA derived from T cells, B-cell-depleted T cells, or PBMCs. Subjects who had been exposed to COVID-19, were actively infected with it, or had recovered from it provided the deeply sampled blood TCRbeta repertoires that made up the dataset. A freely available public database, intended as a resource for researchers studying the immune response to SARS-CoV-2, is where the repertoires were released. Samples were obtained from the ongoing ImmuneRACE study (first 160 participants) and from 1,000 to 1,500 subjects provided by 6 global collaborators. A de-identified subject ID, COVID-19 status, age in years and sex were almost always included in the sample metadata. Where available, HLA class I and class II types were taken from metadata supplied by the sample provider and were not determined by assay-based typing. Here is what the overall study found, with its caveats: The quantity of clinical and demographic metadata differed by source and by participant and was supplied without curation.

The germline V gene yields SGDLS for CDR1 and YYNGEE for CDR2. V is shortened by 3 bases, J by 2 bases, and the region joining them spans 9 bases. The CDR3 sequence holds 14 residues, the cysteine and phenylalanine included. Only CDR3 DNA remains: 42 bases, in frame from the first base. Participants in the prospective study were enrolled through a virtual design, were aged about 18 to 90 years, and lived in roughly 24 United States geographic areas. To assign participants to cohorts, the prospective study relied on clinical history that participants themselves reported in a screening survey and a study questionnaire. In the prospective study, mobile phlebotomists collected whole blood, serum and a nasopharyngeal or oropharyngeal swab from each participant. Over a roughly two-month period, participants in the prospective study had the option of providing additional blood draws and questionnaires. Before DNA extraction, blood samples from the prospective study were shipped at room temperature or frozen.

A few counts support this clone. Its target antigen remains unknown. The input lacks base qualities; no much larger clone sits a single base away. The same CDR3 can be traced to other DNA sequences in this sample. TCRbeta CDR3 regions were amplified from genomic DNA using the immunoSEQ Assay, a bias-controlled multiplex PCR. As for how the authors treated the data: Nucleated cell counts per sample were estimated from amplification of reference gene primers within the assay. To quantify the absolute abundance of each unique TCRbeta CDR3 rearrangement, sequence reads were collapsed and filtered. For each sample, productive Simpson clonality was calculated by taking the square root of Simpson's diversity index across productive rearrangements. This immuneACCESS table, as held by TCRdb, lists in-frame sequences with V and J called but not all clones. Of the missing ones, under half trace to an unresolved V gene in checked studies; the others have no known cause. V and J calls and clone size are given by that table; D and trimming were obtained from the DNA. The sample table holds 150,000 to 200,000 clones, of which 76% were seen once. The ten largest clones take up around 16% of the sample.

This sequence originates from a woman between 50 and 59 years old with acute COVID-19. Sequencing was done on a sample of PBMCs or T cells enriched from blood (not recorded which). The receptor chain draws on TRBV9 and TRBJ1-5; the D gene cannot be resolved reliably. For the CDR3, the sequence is CASSAGGGNQPQHF. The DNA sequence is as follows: TGTGCCAGCAGCGCCGGCGGGGGCAATCAGCCCCAGCATTTT. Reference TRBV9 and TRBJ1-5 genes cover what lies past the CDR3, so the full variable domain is DSGVTQTPKHLITATGQRVTLRCSPRSGDLSVYWYQQSLDQGLQFLIQYYNGEERAKGNILERFSAQQFPDLHSELNLSSLELGDSALYFCASSAGGGNQPQHFGDGTRLSIL.